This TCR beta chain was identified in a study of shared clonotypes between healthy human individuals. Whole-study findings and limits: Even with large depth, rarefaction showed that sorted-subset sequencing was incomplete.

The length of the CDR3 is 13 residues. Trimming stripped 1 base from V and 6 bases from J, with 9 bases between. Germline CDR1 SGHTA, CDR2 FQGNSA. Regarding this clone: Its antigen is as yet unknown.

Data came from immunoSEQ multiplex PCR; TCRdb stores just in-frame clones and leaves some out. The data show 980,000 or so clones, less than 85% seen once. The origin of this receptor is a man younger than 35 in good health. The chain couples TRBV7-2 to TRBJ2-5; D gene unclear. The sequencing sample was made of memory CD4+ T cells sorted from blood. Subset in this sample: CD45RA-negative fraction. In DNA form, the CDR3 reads TGTGCCAGCAGCTTAGGCGACCGGCAGACCCAGTACTTC. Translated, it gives CASSLGDRQTQYF.